This passage covers 3 T cell receptor beta chains from one sample sequenced in a study of naive and memory T cell subsets. Study-wide points: A few larger clonotypes appeared in naive repertoires, especially CD8, possibly memory cells re-expressing CD45RA.

Two oligonucleotides, mixed equimolar, formed the beta constant-region primer covering TRBC1 and TRBC2. The ligated cDNA underwent four PCR rounds using SP2 and nested alpha and beta constant-region primers. A single record per CDR3 protein comes from TCRdb applying MiXCR to the UMI-ligation and nested PCR reads. The sample lists more than 120,000 distinct CDR3 sequences, more than 15% occurring once. These receptors have no known antigen. Sequenced material: naive CD8+ T cells from blood. The receptors derive from a human donor in good health.

This clonotype was picked up many times. The V gene is TRBV29-1, the J gene TRBJ1-4; D gene ambiguous. V shed 4 bases and J shed 6 bases, with 15 bases lying between them. The CDR3 runs to 14 residues. Germline CDR1 and CDR2: SQVTM and ANQGSEA. CDR3 in amino acids: CSVASWTGDEKLFF. The DNA for the CDR3 is TGCAGCGTTGCATCTTGGACTGGAGATGAAAAACTGTTTTTT.

This clonotype turned up a few times. The J gene is TRBJ1-1, the V gene TRBV28; D not certain. The CDR3 length is 11 residues. Trimming left V 6 bases short and J 7 bases short, with 9 bases between. CDR1 and CDR2 (germline): MDHEN, SYDVKM. This CDR3 reads CASSWGGEAFF. In DNA, the CDR3 is TGTGCCAGCAGCTGGGGTGGTGAAGCTTTCTTT.

The table lists this clonotype with many counts. The gene calls are TRBV5-5 and TRBJ2-7, with unresolved D. CDR3 length: 15 amino acids. The V end lost 0 bases, the J end lost 6 bases, and 16 bases lay between the germline ends. Germline V gene lookup returns CDR1 SGHKS and CDR2 YYEKEE (reference sequence). CDR3 region: CASSLGAGWSGEQYF. The CDR3 DNA reads TGTGCCAGCAGCTTGGGGGCAGGTTGGTCGGGCGAGCAGTACTTC.